This T cell receptor (beta chain) comes out of a study of T cell changes during pregnancy in multiple sclerosis. Here immunoSEQ multiplex PCR was the method, and the copy in TCRdb shows in-frame clones only, minus some. This sample has over 50,000 clones, with almost 95% found just once. Sequencing used CD4+ T cells from peripheral blood mononuclear cells, obtained in the third trimester of pregnancy. The TCR was taken from a female donor with multiple sclerosis, enrolled in a pregnancy study.

CDR3 in DNA: TGTGCCAGCAGCCGGACAGTCTACGAGCAGTACTTC. This gives the protein CASSRTVYEQYF. The chain links TRBV2 to TRBJ2-7; D might be TRBD1 (6 bases). Trimming shortened V by 6 bases and J by 3 bases, and 9 bases separated the two germline ends. This CDR3 spans 12 amino acids. Looked up from germline, CDR1 is SNHLY and CDR2 is FYNNEI.